Listed below are T cell receptor beta chains from one sample, sequenced in a study of Tregs in tolerant kidney transplant recipients. The table came from immunoSEQ multiplex PCR; TCRdb's copy has only in-frame clones and leaves some out. The sample yields tens of thousands of clones, roughly 90% seen once. The specimen was Tregs from blood, collected before the transplant. These TCRs come from a human donor who received a combined kidney and bone marrow transplant. Both conserved end residues are part of each CDR3. Each record gives: D gene, J gene, V gene, clone size, CDR3 protein, CDR3 DNA. The D gene is left open where the match is weak. A row's size may be missing; if present it is once, few, many or a size class.

D: .; J: TRBJ1-5; V: TRBV28; size: .; CDR3: CASSQTGEVQPQHF; DNA: TGTGCCAGCAGCCAAACGGGCGAGGTTCAGCCCCAGCATTTT
D: TRBD1; J: TRBJ2-7; V: TRBV28; size: .; CDR3: CASSSPRTGRDEQYF; DNA: TGTGCCAGCAGTTCCCCGAGGACAGGGCGCGACGAGCAGTACTTC
D: TRBD1; J: TRBJ2-7; V: TRBV5-1; size: .; CDR3: CASSRGDRVSYEQYF; DNA: TGCGCCAGCAGCCGTGGGGACAGGGTCTCCTACGAGCAGTACTTC
D: .; J: TRBJ1-2; V: TRBV18; size: few; CDR3: CASSPLGADYGYTF; DNA: TGTGCCAGCTCACCATTGGGGGCTGACTATGGCTACACCTTC
D: .; J: TRBJ1-2; V: TRBV6-5; size: .; CDR3: CASSSKVSFGNYGYTF; DNA: TGTGCCAGCAGTTCGAAAGTATCCTTCGGTAACTATGGCTACACCTTC
D: TRBD1; J: TRBJ2-2; V: TRBV5-1; size: few; CDR3: CASSDLGQGDTGELFF; DNA: TGCGCCAGCAGCGACTTGGGACAGGGGGACACCGGGGAGCTGTTTTTT
D: TRBD2; J: TRBJ2-5; V: TRBV28; size: .; CDR3: CASSETSGRSAETQYF; DNA: TGTGCCAGCAGTGAGACTAGCGGGAGAAGTGCGGAGACCCAGTACTTC
D: .; J: TRBJ2-7; V: TRBV7-8; size: .; CDR3: CASSFDWSYEQYF; DNA: TGTGCCAGCAGCTTTGACTGGTCCTACGAGCAGTACTTC
D: TRBD2; J: TRBJ2-1; V: TRBV30; size: .; CDR3: CAWGAGVSYNEQFF; DNA: TGTGCCTGGGGAGCGGGAGTGAGCTACAATGAGCAGTTCTTC
D: TRBD1; J: TRBJ1-5; V: TRBV28; size: .; CDR3: CASSPGQPYSNQPQHF; DNA: TGTGCCAGCAGTCCGGGACAGCCTTATAGCAATCAGCCCCAGCATTTT
D: TRBD2; J: TRBJ2-7; V: TRBV9; size: .; CDR3: CASPNLAGGREQYF; DNA: TGTGCCAGCCCCAACCTAGCGGGAGGTCGCGAGCAGTACTTC
D: TRBD2; J: TRBJ2-7; V: TRBV9; size: .; CDR3: CASSVAGGSVYEQYF; DNA: TGTGCCAGCAGCGTAGCGGGGGGGAGCGTCTACGAGCAGTACTTC
D: .; J: TRBJ2-5; V: TRBV5-1; size: .; CDR3: CASSPSTSRETQYF; DNA: TGCGCCAGCAGCCCCTCGACTAGTAGAGAGACCCAGTACTTC
D: .; J: TRBJ1-5; V: TRBV6-1; size: .; CDR3: CASSDTGLDQPQHF; DNA: TGTGCCAGCAGCGATACAGGGTTGGATCAGCCCCAGCATTTT
D: .; J: TRBJ2-7; V: TRBV5-6; size: .; CDR3: CASSLGREFYEQYF; DNA: TGTGCCAGCAGCTTAGGCAGGGAGTTCTACGAGCAGTACTTC
D: .; J: TRBJ2-3; V: TRBV2; size: .; CDR3: CASSDTKASTDTQYF; DNA: TGTGCCAGCAGTGATACCAAAGCTAGCACAGATACGCAGTATTTT
D: .; J: TRBJ2-1; V: TRBV2; size: .; CDR3: CASSVGSSYNEQFF; DNA: TGTGCCAGCAGTGTGGGCAGCTCCTACAATGAGCAGTTCTTC
D: TRBD2; J: TRBJ2-3; V: TRBV9; size: .; CDR3: CASSVGHSGYSTDTQYF; DNA: TGTGCCAGCAGCGTAGGGCATAGCGGGTATAGCACAGATACGCAGTATTTT
D: .; J: TRBJ2-6; V: TRBV30; size: .; CDR3: CAWSWGILSSGANVLTF; DNA: TGTGCCTGGAGCTGGGGGATTCTTAGCTCTGGGGCCAACGTCCTGACTTTC
D: .; J: TRBJ1-2; V: TRBV4-3; size: .; CDR3: CASSQDARADYGYTF; DNA: TGCGCCAGCAGCCAAGATGCGAGAGCAGACTATGGCTACACCTTC
D: .; J: TRBJ2-3; V: TRBV7-2; size: .; CDR3: CASSPGPSTDTQYF; DNA: TGTGCCAGCAGCCCGGGTCCTAGCACAGATACGCAGTATTTT
D: .; J: TRBJ1-3; V: TRBV9; size: once; CDR3: CASSVGITSGNTIYF; DNA: TGTGCCAGCAGCGTAGGAATAACCTCTGGAAACACCATATATTTT
D: .; J: TRBJ1-2; V: TRBV28; size: .; CDR3: CASGSGAVYGYTF; DNA: TGTGCCAGCGGTAGCGGGGCCGTCTATGGCTACACCTTC
D: TRBD1; J: TRBJ2-7; V: TRBV19; size: .; CDR3: CASGTGSYEQYF; DNA: TGTGCCAGCGGGACAGGATCCTACGAGCAGTACTTC
D: TRBD1; J: TRBJ1-5; V: TRBV5-6; size: once; CDR3: CASSFGTGVNQPQHF; DNA: TGTGCCAGCAGCTTCGGGACAGGGGTCAATCAGCCCCAGCATTTT
D: .; J: TRBJ1-4; V: TRBV6-6; size: .; CDR3: CASSNAAPGNEKLFF; DNA: TGTGCCAGCAGTAATGCGGCCCCAGGAAATGAAAAACTGTTTTTT
D: .; J: TRBJ1-4; V: TRBV28; size: .; CDR3: CASVGLGEKLFF; DNA: TGTGCCAGCGTGGGGCTAGGTGAAAAACTGTTTTTT
D: .; J: TRBJ2-7; V: TRBV14; size: .; CDR3: CASSQASGEYYEQYF; DNA: TGTGCCAGCAGCCAAGCATCAGGGGAATATTACGAGCAGTACTTC
D: .; J: TRBJ1-6; V: TRBV27; size: .; CDR3: CATDANSPLHF; DNA: TGTGCCACAGACGCTAATTCACCCCTCCACTTT
D: .; J: TRBJ1-5; V: TRBV30; size: once; CDR3: CAWSVPFGNQPQHF; DNA: TGTGCCTGGAGTGTACCGTTTGGCAATCAGCCCCAGCATTTT
D: TRBD2; J: TRBJ2-2; V: TRBV5-1; size: .; CDR3: CASSWTGLPTGELFF; DNA: TGCGCCAGCAGCTGGACGGGACTACCCACCGGGGAGCTGTTTTTT
D: TRBD2; J: TRBJ2-5; V: TRBV7-2; size: .; CDR3: CASSSFGTSGGYQETQYF; DNA: TGTGCCAGCAGCTCATTCGGGACTAGCGGGGGGTACCAAGAGACCCAGTACTTC
D: .; J: TRBJ2-7; V: TRBV27; size: .; CDR3: CASKGGYGNYEQYF; DNA: TGTGCCAGCAAGGGGGGGTACGGTAACTACGAGCAGTACTTC
D: TRBD2; J: TRBJ2-1; V: TRBV7-2; size: once; CDR3: CASSLFLAGSSYNEQFF; DNA: TGTGCCAGCAGCTTATTTCTAGCGGGGAGCTCCTACAATGAGCAGTTCTTC
D: .; J: TRBJ2-2; V: TRBV19; size: .; CDR3: CARRGTPNTGELFF; DNA: TGTGCCAGGAGGGGGACACCTAACACCGGGGAGCTGTTTTTT
D: .; J: TRBJ2-5; V: TRBV19; size: .; CDR3: CASSSTERQYF; DNA: TGTGCCAGTAGTTCTACGGAAAGACAGTACTTC
D: .; J: TRBJ2-7; V: TRBV2; size: once; CDR3: CASSEGLTPNEQYF; DNA: TGTGCCAGCAGTGAAGGACTGACCCCTAACGAGCAGTACTTC
D: .; J: TRBJ2-7; V: TRBV28; size: .; CDR3: CASSLYSYEQYF; DNA: TGTGCCAGCAGTTTATACTCCTACGAGCAGTACTTC
D: .; J: TRBJ1-1; V: TRBV5-1; size: .; CDR3: CASSLDRIRTDIMNTEAFF; DNA: TGCGCCAGCAGCTTGGACCGGATACGGACGGATATCATGAACACTGAAGCTTTCTTT
D: TRBD1; J: TRBJ1-2; V: TRBV25-1; size: .; CDR3: CASSEPLTGGNGYTF; DNA: TGTGCCAGCAGTGAACCCCTGACAGGGGGGAATGGCTACACCTTC
D: .; J: TRBJ2-7; V: TRBV6-5; size: .; CDR3: CASSGHSGSYEQYF; DNA: TGTGCCAGCAGTGGTCATTCCGGGTCGTACGAGCAGTACTTC
D: .; J: TRBJ2-1; V: TRBV6-6; size: few; CDR3: CASTPGVYNEQFF; DNA: TGTGCCAGCACCCCGGGGGTCTACAATGAGCAGTTCTTC
D: TRBD1; J: TRBJ1-2; V: TRBV2; size: .; CDR3: CASTGQGGGYTF; DNA: TGTGCCAGCACAGGACAGGGGGGAGGCTACACCTTC
D: .; J: TRBJ1-1; V: TRBV6-1; size: .; CDR3: CASTSEGGAEAFF; DNA: TGTGCCAGCACATCGGAGGGGGGGGCTGAAGCTTTCTTT
D: .; J: TRBJ2-7; V: TRBV28; size: .; CDR3: CASRLRDPLLEQYF; DNA: TGTGCCAGCAGGCTCCGGGACCCGCTCCTCGAGCAGTACTTC
D: TRBD1; J: TRBJ2-1; V: TRBV5-1; size: .; CDR3: CASSPGQASNEQFF; DNA: TGCGCCAGCAGCCCGGGACAGGCCTCCAATGAGCAGTTCTTC
D: .; J: TRBJ2-7; V: TRBV19; size: .; CDR3: CASSRGPGAYEQYF; DNA: TGTGCCAGTAGTAGGGGACCCGGGGCCTACGAGCAGTACTTC
D: .; J: TRBJ2-7; V: TRBV5-1; size: .; CDR3: CASWRTEGPYEQYF; DNA: TGCGCCAGTTGGCGGACAGAAGGACCCTACGAGCAGTACTTC
D: TRBD1; J: TRBJ1-3; V: TRBV30; size: .; CDR3: CAWSPTGTPGNTIYF; DNA: TGTGCCTGGAGTCCGACAGGGACCCCTGGAAACACCATATATTTT
D: .; J: TRBJ2-7; V: TRBV28; size: .; CDR3: CASSPPLIAAPYQFEQYF; DNA: TGTGCCAGCAGTCCCCCCTTGATTGCGGCCCCTTACCAATTCGAGCAGTACTTC
D: .; J: TRBJ2-7; V: TRBV7-8; size: once; CDR3: CASSPPRWYEQYF; DNA: TGTGCCAGCAGCCCCCCAAGGTGGTACGAGCAGTACTTC
D: .; J: TRBJ1-5; V: TRBV19; size: .; CDR3: CASGFGARSNQPQHF; DNA: TGTGCCAGTGGGTTTGGTGCTAGGAGCAATCAGCCCCAGCATTTT
D: .; J: TRBJ2-2; V: TRBV5-1; size: .; CDR3: CASSAGPDTGELFF; DNA: TGCGCCAGCAGCGCCGGGCCAGACACCGGGGAGCTGTTTTTT
D: TRBD1; J: TRBJ1-4; V: TRBV2; size: .; CDR3: CASTEYGTGRNEKLFF; DNA: TGTGCCAGCACCGAATACGGGACAGGCCGTAATGAAAAACTGTTTTTT
D: TRBD2; J: TRBJ2-7; V: TRBV19; size: .; CDR3: CASSSRTSGSSYEQYF; DNA: TGTGCCAGTAGTTCTCGGACTAGCGGGAGCTCCTACGAGCAGTACTTC